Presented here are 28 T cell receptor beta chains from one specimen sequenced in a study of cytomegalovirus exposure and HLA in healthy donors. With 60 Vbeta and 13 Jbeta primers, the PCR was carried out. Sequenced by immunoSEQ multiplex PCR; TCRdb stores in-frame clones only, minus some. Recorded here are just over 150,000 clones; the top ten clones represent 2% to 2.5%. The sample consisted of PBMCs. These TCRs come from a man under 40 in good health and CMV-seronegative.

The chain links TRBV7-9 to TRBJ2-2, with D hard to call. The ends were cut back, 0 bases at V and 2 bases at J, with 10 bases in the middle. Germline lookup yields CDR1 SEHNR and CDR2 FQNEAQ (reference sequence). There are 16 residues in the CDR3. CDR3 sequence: CASSLARQSNTGELFF. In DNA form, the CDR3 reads TGTGCCAGCAGCTTAGCGAGGCAGAGTAACACCGGGGAGCTGTTTTTT. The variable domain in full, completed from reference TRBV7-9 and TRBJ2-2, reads DTGVSQNPRHKITKRGQNVTFRCDPISEHNRLYWYRQTLGQGPEFLTYFQNEAQLEKSRLLSDRFSAERPKGSFSTLEIQRTEQGDSAMYLCASSLARQSNTGELFFGEGSRLTVL.

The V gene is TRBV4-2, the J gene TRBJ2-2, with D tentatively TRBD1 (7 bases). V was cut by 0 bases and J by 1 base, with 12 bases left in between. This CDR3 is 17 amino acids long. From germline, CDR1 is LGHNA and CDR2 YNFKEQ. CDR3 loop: CASSQDWQGGNTGELFF. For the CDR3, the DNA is TGTGCCAGCAGCCAAGACTGGCAGGGGGGGAACACCGGGGAGCTGTTTTTT.

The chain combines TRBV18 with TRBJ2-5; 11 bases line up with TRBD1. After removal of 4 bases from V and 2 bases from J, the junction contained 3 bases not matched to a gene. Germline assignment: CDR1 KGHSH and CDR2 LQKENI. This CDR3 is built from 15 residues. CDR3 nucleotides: TGTGCCAGCTCACGAGGGACAGGGGGACAAGAGACCCAGTACTTC. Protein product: CASSRGTGGQETQYF.

CDR3 DNA: TGTGCCAGCAGCTTATTTGACAGGGGGAACACTGAAGCTTTCTTT. This sequence encodes CASSLFDRGNTEAFF. This chain joins TRBV5-4 and TRBJ1-1; 8 nucleotides align to TRBD1. V lost 2 bases and J lost 1; bases outside the gene matches: 4. CDR1 and CDR2 (germline): SGHNT, YYREEE (reference sequence). This CDR3 spans 15 amino acids.

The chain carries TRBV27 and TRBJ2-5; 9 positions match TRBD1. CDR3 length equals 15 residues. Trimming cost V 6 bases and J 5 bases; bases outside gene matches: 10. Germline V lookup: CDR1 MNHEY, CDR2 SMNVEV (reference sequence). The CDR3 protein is CASRRQGGIGETQYF. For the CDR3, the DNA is TGTGCCAGCAGACGACAGGGGGGAATAGGGGAGACCCAGTACTTC.

This chain's CDR3 is CASSDPPLLAYGYTF. In DNA form, the CDR3 reads TGTGCCAGCAGTGATCCCCCTCTTTTGGCCTATGGCTACACCTTC. This chain connects TRBV6-1 to TRBJ1-2; D not resolved. The V end was cut by 3 bases, the J end by 4 bases, with 15 bases between. The CDR3 has 15 residues. Germline V gene data show CDR1 as MNHNS and CDR2 as SASEGT.

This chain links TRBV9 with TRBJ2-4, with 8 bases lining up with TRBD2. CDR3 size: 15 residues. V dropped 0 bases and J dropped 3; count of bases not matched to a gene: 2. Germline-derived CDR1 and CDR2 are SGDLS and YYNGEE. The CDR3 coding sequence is TGTGCCAGCAGCGTAGACGGGAGGGACAAAAACATTCAGTACTTC. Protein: CASSVDGRDKNIQYF.

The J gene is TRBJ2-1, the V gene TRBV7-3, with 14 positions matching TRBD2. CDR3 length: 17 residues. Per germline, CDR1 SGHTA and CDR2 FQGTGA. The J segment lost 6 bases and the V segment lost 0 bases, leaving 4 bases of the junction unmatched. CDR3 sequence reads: CASSLTPGTSGSNEQFF. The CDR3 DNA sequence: TGTGCCAGCAGCTTAACCCCCGGGACTAGCGGGAGCAATGAGCAGTTCTTC.

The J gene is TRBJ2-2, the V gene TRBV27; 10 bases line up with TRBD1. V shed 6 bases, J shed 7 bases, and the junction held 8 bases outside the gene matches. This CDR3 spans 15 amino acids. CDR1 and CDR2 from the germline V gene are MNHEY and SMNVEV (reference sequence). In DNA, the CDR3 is TGTGCCAGCAGCTCCGGGACAGGGGATGTCGGGGAGCTGTTTTTT. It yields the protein CASSSGTGDVGELFF.

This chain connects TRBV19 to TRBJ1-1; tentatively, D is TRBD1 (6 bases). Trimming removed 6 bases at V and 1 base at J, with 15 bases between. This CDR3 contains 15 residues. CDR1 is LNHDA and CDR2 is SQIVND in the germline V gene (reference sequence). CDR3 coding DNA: TGTGCCAGTAGGGACAGACCGAACGAGAACACTGAAGCTTTCTTT. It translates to CASRDRPNENTEAFF.

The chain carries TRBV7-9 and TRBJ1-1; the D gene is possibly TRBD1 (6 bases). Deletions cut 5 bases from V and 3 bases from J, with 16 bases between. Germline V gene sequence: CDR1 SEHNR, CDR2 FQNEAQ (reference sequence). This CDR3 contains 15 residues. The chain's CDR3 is CASSEGGGQDTEAFF. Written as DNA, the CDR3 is TGTGCCAGCAGCGAAGGGGGGGGGCAGGACACTGAAGCTTTCTTT. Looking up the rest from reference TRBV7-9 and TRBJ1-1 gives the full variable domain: DTGVSQNPRHKITKRGQNVTFRCDPISEHNRLYWYRQTLGQGPEFLTYFQNEAQLEKSRLLSDRFSAERPKGSFSTLEIQRTEQGDSAMYLCASSEGGGQDTEAFFGQGTRLTVV.

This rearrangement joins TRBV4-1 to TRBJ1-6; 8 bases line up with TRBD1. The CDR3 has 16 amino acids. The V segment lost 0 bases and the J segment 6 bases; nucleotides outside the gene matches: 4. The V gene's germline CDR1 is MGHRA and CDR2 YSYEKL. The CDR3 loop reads CASSQEGQGANSPLHF. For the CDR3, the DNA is TGCGCCAGCAGCCAAGAGGGGCAGGGGGCTAATTCACCCCTCCACTTT.

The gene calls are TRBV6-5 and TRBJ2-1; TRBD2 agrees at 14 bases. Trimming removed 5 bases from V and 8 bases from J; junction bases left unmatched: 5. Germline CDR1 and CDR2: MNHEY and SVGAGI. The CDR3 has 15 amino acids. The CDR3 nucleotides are TGTGCCAGCAGTCAAGGGACTAGCGGGAGCGATGAGCAGTTCTTC. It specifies CASSQGTSGSDEQFF.

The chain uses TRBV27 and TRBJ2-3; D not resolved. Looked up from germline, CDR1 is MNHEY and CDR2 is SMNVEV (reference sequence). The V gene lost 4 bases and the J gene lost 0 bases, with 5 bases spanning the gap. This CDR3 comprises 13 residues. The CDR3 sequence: CASSYRSTDTQYF. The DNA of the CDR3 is TGTGCCAGCAGTTACAGAAGCACAGATACGCAGTATTTT.

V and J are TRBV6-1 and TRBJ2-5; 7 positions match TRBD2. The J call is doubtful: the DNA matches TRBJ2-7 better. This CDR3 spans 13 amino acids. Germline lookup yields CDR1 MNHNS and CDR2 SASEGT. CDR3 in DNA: TGTGCCAGCGTCCTAGCGGATGGATACGAGCAGTACTTC. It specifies CASVLADGYEQYF.

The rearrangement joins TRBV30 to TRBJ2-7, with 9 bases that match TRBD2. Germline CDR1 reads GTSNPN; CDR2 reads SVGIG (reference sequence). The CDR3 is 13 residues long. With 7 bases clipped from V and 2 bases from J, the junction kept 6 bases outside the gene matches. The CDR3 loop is CASGASGTYEQYF. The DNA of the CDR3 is TGTGCCTCGGGGGCTAGCGGGACCTACGAGCAGTACTTC.

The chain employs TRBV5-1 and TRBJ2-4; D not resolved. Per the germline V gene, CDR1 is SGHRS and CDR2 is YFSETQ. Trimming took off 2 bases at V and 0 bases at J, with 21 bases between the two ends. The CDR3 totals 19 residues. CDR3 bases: TGCGCCAGCAGCTTTAAGAATCGGAGTCCGGCGCTAGCCAAAAACATTCAGTACTTC. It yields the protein CASSFKNRSPALAKNIQYF. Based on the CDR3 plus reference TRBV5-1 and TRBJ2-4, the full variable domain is KAGVTQTPRYLIKTRGQQVTLSCSPISGHRSVSWYQQTPGQGLQFLFEYFSETQRNKGNFPGRFSGRQFSNSRSEMNVSTLELGDSALYLCASSFKNRSPALAKNIQYFGAGTRLSVL.

CDR3 protein: CSGRTDTQYF. In DNA, the CDR3 is TGCAGTGGGAGGACAGATACGCAGTATTTT. V and J are TRBV29-1 and TRBJ2-3; D is perhaps TRBD2 (6 bases). This CDR3 is 10 amino acids long. Germline V gene data show CDR1 as SQVTM and CDR2 as ANQGSEA.

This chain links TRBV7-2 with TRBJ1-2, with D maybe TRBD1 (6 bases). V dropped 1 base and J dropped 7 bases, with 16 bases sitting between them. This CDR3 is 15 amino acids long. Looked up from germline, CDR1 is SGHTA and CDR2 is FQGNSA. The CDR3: CASSLDGGGRGGYTF. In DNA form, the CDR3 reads TGTGCCAGCAGCTTAGATGGGGGGGGGCGAGGTGGCTACACCTTC. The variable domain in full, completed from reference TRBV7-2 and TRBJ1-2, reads GAGVSQSPSNKVTEKGKDVELRCDPISGHTALYWYRQSLGQGLEFLIYFQGNSAPDKSGLPSDRFSAERTGGSVSTLTIQRTQQEDSAVYLCASSLDGGGRGGYTFGSGTRLTVV.

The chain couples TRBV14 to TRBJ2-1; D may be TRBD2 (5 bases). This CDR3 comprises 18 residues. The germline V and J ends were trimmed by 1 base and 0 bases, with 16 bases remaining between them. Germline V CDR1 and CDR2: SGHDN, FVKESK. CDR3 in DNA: TGTGCCAGCAGCCAAGGGTTCACATTAGGGAGCTCCTACAATGAGCAGTTCTTC. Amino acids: CASSQGFTLGSSYNEQFF.

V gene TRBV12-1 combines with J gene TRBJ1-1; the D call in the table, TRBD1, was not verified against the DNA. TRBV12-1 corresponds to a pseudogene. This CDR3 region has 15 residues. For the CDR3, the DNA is TGTGCCAGCAGCTTCCCCAGGGGGCAGGACACTGAAGCTTTCTTT. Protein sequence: CASSFPRGQDTEAFF.

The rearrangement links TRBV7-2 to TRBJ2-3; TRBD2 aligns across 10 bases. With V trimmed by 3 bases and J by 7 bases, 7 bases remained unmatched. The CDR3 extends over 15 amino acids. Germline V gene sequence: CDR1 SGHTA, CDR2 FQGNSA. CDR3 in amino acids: CASSFSSSGRNTQYF. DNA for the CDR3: TGTGCCAGCAGCTTCTCGTCTAGCGGGAGAAATACGCAGTATTTT.

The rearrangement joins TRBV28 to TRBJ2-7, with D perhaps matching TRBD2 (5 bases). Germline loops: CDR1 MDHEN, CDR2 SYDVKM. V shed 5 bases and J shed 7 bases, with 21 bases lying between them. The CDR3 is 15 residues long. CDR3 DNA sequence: TGTGCCAGCAGTCCGGAGAACTCCCCTTGGAGGGAGCAGTACTTC. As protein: CASSPENSPWREQYF. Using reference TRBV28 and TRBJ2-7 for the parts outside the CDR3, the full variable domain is DVKVTQSSRYLVKRTGEKVFLECVQDMDHENMFWYRQDPGLGLRLIYFSYDVKMKEKGDIPEGYSVSREKKERFSLILESASTNQTSMYLCASSPENSPWREQYFGPGTRLTVT.

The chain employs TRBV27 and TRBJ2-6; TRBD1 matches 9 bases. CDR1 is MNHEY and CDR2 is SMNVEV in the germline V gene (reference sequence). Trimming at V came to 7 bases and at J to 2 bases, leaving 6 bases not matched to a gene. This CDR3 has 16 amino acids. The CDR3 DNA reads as TGTGCCAGCAAGATGGGACAGGGAACTGGGGCCAACGTCCTGACTTTC. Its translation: CASKMGQGTGANVLTF.

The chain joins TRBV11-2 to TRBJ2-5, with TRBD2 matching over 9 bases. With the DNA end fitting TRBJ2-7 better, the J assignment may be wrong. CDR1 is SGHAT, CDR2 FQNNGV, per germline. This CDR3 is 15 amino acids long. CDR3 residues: CASSLSGTSNYEQYF. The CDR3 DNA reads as TGTGCCAGCAGCTTATCCGGGACTAGCAACTACGAGCAGTACTTC.

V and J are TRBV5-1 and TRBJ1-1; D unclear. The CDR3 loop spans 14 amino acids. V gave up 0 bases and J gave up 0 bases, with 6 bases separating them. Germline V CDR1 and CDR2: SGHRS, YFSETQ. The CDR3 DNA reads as TGCGCCAGCAGCTTGGGTAGTTTGAACACTGAAGCTTTCTTT. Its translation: CASSLGSLNTEAFF.

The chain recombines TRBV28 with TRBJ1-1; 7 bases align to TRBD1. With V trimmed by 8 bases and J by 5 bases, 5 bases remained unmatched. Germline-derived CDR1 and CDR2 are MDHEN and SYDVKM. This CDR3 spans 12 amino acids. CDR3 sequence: CASSAGGTEAFF. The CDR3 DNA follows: TGTGCCAGCTCCGCAGGGGGGACTGAAGCTTTCTTT.

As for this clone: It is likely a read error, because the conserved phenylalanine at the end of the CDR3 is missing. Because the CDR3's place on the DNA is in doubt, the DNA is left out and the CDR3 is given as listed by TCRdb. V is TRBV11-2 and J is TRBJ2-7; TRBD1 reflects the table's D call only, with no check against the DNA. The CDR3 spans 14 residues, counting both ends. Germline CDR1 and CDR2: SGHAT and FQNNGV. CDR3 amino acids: CASSLAGTGPQGYL.